This TCR beta chain was observed in a study of T-cell reconstitution after alpha-beta-depleted transplantation in children. As it was prepared, the TCRbeta library received unique molecular identifiers. TCRdb re-called the PCR reads through MiXCR, storing one row per CDR3 protein. The sample contains 150,000 to 250,000 distinct CDR3 sequences, roughly 6.3% of which appear only once. This clonotype was counted many times. The TCR originated in a girl younger than two with combined immunodeficiency, due to receive a stem cell transplant. The sample was PBMCs, taken before TCRalphabeta/CD19-depleted stem cell transplant.

The CDR3 loop is CASSFSGSSYEQYF. Written as DNA, the CDR3 is TGTGCCAGCAGTTTTAGCGGGAGCTCCTACGAGCAGTACTTC. The rearrangement links TRBV13 to TRBJ2-7; 9 bases are shared with TRBD2. The junction had 3 bases not matched to a gene; V was cut back by 6 bases and J by 0 bases. Per germline, CDR1 PRHDT and CDR2 FYEKMQ (reference sequence). The CDR3 runs 14 residues.